The subject of this entry is one T cell receptor (beta chain). Only in-frame clones appear in the TCRdb table, and some are missing; sequencing was by immunoSEQ multiplex PCR. The data hold nearly 70,000 clones, with about 85% observed a single time. Followed over time, Seattle patients had been enrolled while infection was active. Looked up from germline, CDR1 is KGHSH and CDR2 is LQKENI. V lost 1 base and J lost 0, with 11 bases in between. CDR3 length equals 16 residues. The data derive from a study of blood T cell repertoires in COVID-19. Study at large: Samples taken during acute and convalescent COVID-19 were collected in the United States, Italy and Spain.

The sequenced sample consisted of peripheral blood. The chain joins TRBV18 to TRBJ2-3, with D possibly being TRBD2 (5 bases). The receptor was isolated from a woman between 45 and 60 years old with COVID-19, enrolled during active disease. In nucleotides, the CDR3 is TGTGCCAGCTCACCACAGGAGACGGGGAGCACAGATACGCAGTATTTT. Translation: CASSPQETGSTDTQYF.